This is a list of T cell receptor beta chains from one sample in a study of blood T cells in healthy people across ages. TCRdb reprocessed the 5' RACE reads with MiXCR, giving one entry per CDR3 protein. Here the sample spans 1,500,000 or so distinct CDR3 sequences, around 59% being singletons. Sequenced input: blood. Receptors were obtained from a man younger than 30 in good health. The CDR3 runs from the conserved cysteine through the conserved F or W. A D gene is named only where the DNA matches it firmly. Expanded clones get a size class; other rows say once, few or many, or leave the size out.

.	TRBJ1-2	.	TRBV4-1	TGCGCCAGCAGCCAAGGGGCCGACAGTTTTCTCTATGGCTACACCTTC	CASSQGADSFLYGYTF
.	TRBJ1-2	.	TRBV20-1	TGCAGTGCTAGAGATCGCAGGGCTGATGGCTACACCTTC	CSARDRRADGYTF
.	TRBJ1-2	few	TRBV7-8	TGTGCCAGCAGCTACGGGACCGTGAAGTATGGCTACACCTTC	CASSYGTVKYGYTF
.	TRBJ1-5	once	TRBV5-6	TGTGCCAGCAGCTTGGCCAGGCAGCCCCAGCATTTT	CASSLARQPQHF
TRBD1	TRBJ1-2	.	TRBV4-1	TGCGCCAGCAGCCAAGATTCACAGGGGGCGGGTGGCTACACCTTC	CASSQDSQGAGGYTF
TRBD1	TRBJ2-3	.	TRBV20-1	TGCAGTGCTAGACCTCTAGGGGGACAGGGATATATAGATACGCAGTATTTT	CSARPLGGQGYIDTQYF
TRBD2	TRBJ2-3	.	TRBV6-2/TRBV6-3	TGTGCCAGCAGTTACGCAGGACTAGCGGGGGACCTCACAGATACGCAGTATTTT	CASSYAGLAGDLTDTQYF
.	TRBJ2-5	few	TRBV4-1	TGCGCCAGCAGGGCTTCAACCGGGGGTCAAGAGACCCAGTACTTC	CASRASTGGQETQYF
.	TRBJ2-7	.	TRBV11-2	TGTGCCAGCAGCCCCCTCCCTTTCAACAGGAGCTCCTACGAGCAGTACTTC	CASSPLPFNRSSYEQYF
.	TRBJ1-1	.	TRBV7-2	TGTGCCAGCAGCTCACGGAGGGAGCCTGAAGCTTTCTTT	CASSSRREPEAFF
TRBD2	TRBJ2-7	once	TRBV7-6	TGTGCCAGCAGCTCCTCAGCGGGGGGGTCCTACGAGCAGTACTTC	CASSSSAGGSYEQYF
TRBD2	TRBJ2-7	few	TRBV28	TGTGCCATCCTCGGACTAGCGGGGTACGAGCAGTACTTC	CAILGLAGYEQYF